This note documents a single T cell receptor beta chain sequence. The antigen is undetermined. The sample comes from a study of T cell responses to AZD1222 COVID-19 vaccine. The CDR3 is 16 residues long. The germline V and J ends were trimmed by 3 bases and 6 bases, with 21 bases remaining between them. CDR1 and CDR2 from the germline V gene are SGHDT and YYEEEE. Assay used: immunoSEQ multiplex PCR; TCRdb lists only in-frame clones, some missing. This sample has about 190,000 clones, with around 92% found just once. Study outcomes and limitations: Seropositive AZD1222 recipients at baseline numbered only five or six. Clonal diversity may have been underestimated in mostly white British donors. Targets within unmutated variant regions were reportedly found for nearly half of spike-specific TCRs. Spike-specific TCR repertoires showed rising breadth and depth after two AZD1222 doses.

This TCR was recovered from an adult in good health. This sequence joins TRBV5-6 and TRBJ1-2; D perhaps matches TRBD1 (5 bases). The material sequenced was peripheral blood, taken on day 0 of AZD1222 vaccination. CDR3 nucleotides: TGTGCCAGCAGCTCCGTAGCAGCCTTCAAAGGGGATGGCTACACCTTC. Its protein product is CASSSVAAFKGDGYTF.